These T cell receptor beta chains were read from a single sample in a study of neoadjuvant anti-PD-1 for oral cavity cancer. The data were produced by immunoSEQ multiplex PCR, yet TCRdb's version contains in-frame clones alone and is incomplete. The sample has several thousand clones, 55% to 75% seen once. The sample was tumor tissue, taken before nivolumab (anti-PD-1) treatment. These receptors all stem from a person between 40 and 85 years old with oral cavity squamous cell carcinoma. Each CDR3 is given with its conserved first and last residue. The D gene is left open where the match is weak. Size is stated for part of the rows, as once, few or many counts, or as a class when the clone is expanded.

clone_size	d_call	j_call	v_call	cdr3_nt	cdr3_aa
-	-	TRBJ1-1	TRBV9	TGTGCCAGCAGCAAAGTAGACGGTGACCTTGAAGCTTTCTTT	CASSKVDGDLEAFF
-	TRBD1	TRBJ1-3	TRBV7-9	TGTGCCAGCAGCTTAGCTGGGACAGACTCTGGAAACACCATATATTTT	CASSLAGTDSGNTIYF
-	-	TRBJ1-1	TRBV14	TGTGCCAGCAGCCAAACGGGACGATTGGGCACTGAAGCTTTCTTT	CASSQTGRLGTEAFF
-	-	TRBJ1-5	TRBV18	TGTGCCAGTCGACAAGATAGCAATCAGCCCCAGCATTTT	CASRQDSNQPQHF
few	-	TRBJ1-6	TRBV6-1	TGTGCCAGCAGTCCTCCAGGGGAGAATTCACCCCTCCACTTT	CASSPPGENSPLHF
-	TRBD2	TRBJ2-4	TRBV19	TGTGCCAGTAGTAGCGGGGGGGCGCGAGGGGACATTCAGTACTTC	CASSSGGARGDIQYF
-	-	TRBJ1-2	TRBV7-9	TGTGCCAGCAGCTTAGGGGTGGCAGGTGGCTATGGCTACACCTTC	CASSLGVAGGYGYTF
-	TRBD2	TRBJ2-2	TRBV19	TGTGCCAGTAGTTCCAGGGGGGCTAGCGGGAGGTCCGGGGAGCTGTTTTTT	CASSSRGASGRSGELFF
-	-	TRBJ1-1	TRBV6-5	TGTGCCAGCAGCCACCTCAGGGCGGGGAACACTGAAGCTTTCTTT	CASSHLRAGNTEAFF
few	-	TRBJ1-5	TRBV4-1	TGCGCCAGCAGCCAAGGTGGGGGGACGAATCAGCCCCAGCATTTT	CASSQGGGTNQPQHF
-	TRBD2	TRBJ2-5	TRBV4-1	TGCGCCAGCAGCCATATAGGACTAGCGGGAGGGCCTAGGCCTCAAGAGACCCAGTACTTC	CASSHIGLAGGPRPQETQYF
-	-	TRBJ2-4	TRBV5-4	TGTGCCAGCAGCAGCCAGGGGTTAGCCAAAAACATTCAGTACTTC	CASSSQGLAKNIQYF
-	-	TRBJ2-1	TRBV10-2	TGCGCCAGCAGTACCAAGAATGAGCAGTTCTTC	CASSTKNEQFF
-	TRBD1	TRBJ2-2	TRBV28	TGTGCCAGCAGATGGGACAGGAACACCGGGGAGCTGTTTTTT	CASRWDRNTGELFF
few	-	TRBJ1-2	TRBV6-1	TGTGCCAGCATGGAGGGGGGCTCGAACTATGGCTACACCTTC	CASMEGGSNYGYTF
-	-	TRBJ2-5	TRBV28	TGTGCCAGCAGTTATAGTCTAGTAGGGGTCGGAAAGACCCAGTACTTC	CASSYSLVGVGKTQYF
few	TRBD1	TRBJ1-5	TRBV19	TGTGCCAGTAGTGGCTGGACAGGGGCAAATCAGCCCCAGCATTTT	CASSGWTGANQPQHF
-	-	TRBJ1-1	TRBV4-2	TGTGCCAGCAGCCAAGCCCATAGGGCAGCTGAAGCTTTCTTT	CASSQAHRAAEAFF
-	-	TRBJ1-2	TRBV27	TGTGCCAGCCGGGAAGGGCCGAACTATGGCTACACCTTC	CASREGPNYGYTF
-	TRBD2	TRBJ2-3	TRBV6-7	TGTGCCAGCAGTTACGGACTAGCGGGGAAAAGCACAGATACGCAGTATTTT	CASSYGLAGKSTDTQYF
-	-	TRBJ2-7	TRBV30	TGTGCCTGGAGCCCGGTTTCCTACGAGCAGTACTTC	CAWSPVSYEQYF
-	-	TRBJ1-2	TRBV2	TGTGCCAGCAGCTTTCGCCAGTCAGGTAGCTATGGCTACACCTTC	CASSFRQSGSYGYTF
-	TRBD1	TRBJ1-2	TRBV15	TGTGCCACCAGCTCGCGGACAGGGAGCGGCTACACCTTC	CATSSRTGSGYTF
-	TRBD1	TRBJ2-1	TRBV7-3	TGTGCCAGCAGCACCGCCGGGACAGGGACATACAATGAGCAGTTCTTC	CASSTAGTGTYNEQFF
-	-	TRBJ2-7	TRBV4-1	TGCGCCAGCAGCCAAGATGCCCGGAACTCCGAGCAGTACTTC	CASSQDARNSEQYF
few	-	TRBJ1-5	TRBV2	TGTGCCAGCAGTGATTCCGGGGGCGGTCAGCCCCAGCATTTT	CASSDSGGGQPQHF
-	-	TRBJ2-7	TRBV7-6	TGTGCCAGCAGCCCATCGGTCCCACCCCTTTACGAGCAGTACTTC	CASSPSVPPLYEQYF
-	TRBD2	TRBJ2-2	TRBV9	TGTGCCAGCAGCGTAGGATCCAGCGGGAGCACCGGGGAGCTGTTTTTT	CASSVGSSGSTGELFF
-	TRBD2	TRBJ2-1	TRBV7-6	TGTGCCAGCAGCTTAAGGGCAGCGGGAGCGGGGAATGAGCAGTTCTTC	CASSLRAAGAGNEQFF
-	TRBD2	TRBJ2-2	TRBV10-3	TGTGCCATCAGTGAGTCCGATCGCGGGAGGAACACCGGGGAGCTGTTTTTT	CAISESDRGRNTGELFF
-	-	TRBJ2-7	TRBV25-1	TGTGCCAGCAGTTCCTCCAGGGGGGGGTACGAGCAGTACTTC	CASSSSRGGYEQYF
-	-	TRBJ1-1	TRBV19	TGTGCCAGTAGTGTAACTGAGGCGCGGGCTTTCTTT	CASSVTEARAFF
-	TRBD2	TRBJ2-1	TRBV11-1	TGTGCCAGCAGCCCCAGGACTAGCGGGAATTACAATGAGCAGTTCTTC	CASSPRTSGNYNEQFF
-	-	TRBJ2-4	TRBV28	TGTGCCAGCAGTTTCTGGTCTAGCGCCGCCGTAGCCAAAAACATTCAGTACTTC	CASSFWSSAAVAKNIQYF
-	-	TRBJ1-1	TRBV7-6	TGTGCCAGCAGCCCCCGGGGAGGGGAAGGTGCTGAAGCTTTCTTT	CASSPRGGEGAEAFF
few	TRBD1	TRBJ1-5	TRBV9	TGTGCCAGCAGCGCCCAGGGACAGGCGGGGCAGCCCCAGCATTTT	CASSAQGQAGQPQHF
-	-	TRBJ2-5	TRBV6-1	TGTGCCAGCAGTACAGGGGGGGCTCAAGAGACCCAGTACTTC	CASSTGGAQETQYF
few	-	TRBJ1-2	TRBV10-1	TGCGCCACCAGTACTGATCCTAACTATGGCTACACCTTC	CATSTDPNYGYTF
-	-	TRBJ1-1	TRBV5-1	TGCGCCAGCAGTAGGGGGAGGGGAGTGAACACTGAAGCTTTCTTT	CASSRGRGVNTEAFF
-	-	TRBJ1-5	TRBV19	TGTGCCAGTAATAGATTAGGGACCGGCAATCAGCCCCAGCATTTT	CASNRLGTGNQPQHF
-	-	TRBJ2-5	TRBV7-9	TGTGCCAGCAGCTCTGAGACCCAGTACTTC	CASSSETQYF
-	-	TRBJ2-2	TRBV27	TGTGCCAGCAGTTTATTTCGGGGGACCGCGAACACCGGGGAGCTGTTTTTT	CASSLFRGTANTGELFF
-	TRBD1	TRBJ2-3	TRBV5-1	TGCGCCAGCAGCTTGTTGGGACAGGAGACAGATACGCAGTATTTT	CASSLLGQETDTQYF
-	TRBD1	TRBJ2-1	TRBV6-5	TGTGCCAGCAGTTACCGGGACAGGGGAGGGAATGAGCAGTTCTTC	CASSYRDRGGNEQFF
-	-	TRBJ1-1	TRBV6-5	TGTGCCAGCAGTTTCGAGGGGTTGAACACTGAAGCTTTCTTT	CASSFEGLNTEAFF
-	-	TRBJ1-4	TRBV13	TGTGCCAGCAGACTTCGACAGACGTCGAATGAAAAACTGTTTTTT	CASRLRQTSNEKLFF
-	-	TRBJ2-5	TRBV27	TGTGCCAGCAGCCGTAAATATCAAGAGACCCAGTACTTC	CASSRKYQETQYF